This T cell receptor (beta chain) was identified during a study of metastatic and nonmetastatic thyroid tumors. The wider study: A comparison of repertoires was made across blood and tumor or nodule tissue from malignant and benign thyroid patients.

TCRdb re-processed the PCR reads through MiXCR. Among approximately 9,000 clones listed, around 32% were seen once. No patient received treatment before thyroid surgery. Germline CDR1 reads MNHNS; CDR2 reads SASEGT. With 2 bases clipped from V and 3 bases from J, the junction kept 1 base outside the gene matches. There are 15 residues in the CDR3. This clone turned up a few times. The clonotype comes from a female donor with papillary thyroid cancer or a benign thyroid nodule (not recorded which). Some clones in this sample may be carry-over from other donors' samples. The chain recombines TRBV6-1 with TRBJ2-7; 13 nucleotides line up with TRBD2. The material sequenced was adjacent normal tissue. CDR3 amino acids: CASSERTSGSYEQYF. CDR3 DNA: TGTGCCAGCAGTGAAAGGACTAGCGGGAGCTACGAGCAGTACTTC.